Listed here are 26 T cell receptor beta chains from one sample, sequenced in a study of control samples from healthy donors and cancer patients. Using immunoSEQ multiplex PCR, the repertoire was profiled, and TCRdb retains in-frame clones only, with some absent. This table holds around 190,000 clones. The sample was blood. The source is a woman under 40 in good health.

The chain is built from TRBV5-5 and TRBJ2-3; no clear D gene. V was shortened by 3 bases and J by 9 bases, with 14 bases between the two germline ends. The CDR3 runs to 13 residues. The germline V gene encodes CDR1 SGHKS and CDR2 YYEKEE (reference sequence). CDR3 amino acids: CASSYPASVTQYF. DNA of the CDR3: TGTGCCAGCAGCTACCCAGCCAGTGTGACGCAGTATTTT.

V gene TRBV5-1 combines with J gene TRBJ1-2, with D uncertain. V gave up 4 bases and J gave up 3 bases, with 4 bases separating them. The CDR3 is 11 residues long. The germline V gene encodes CDR1 SGHRS and CDR2 YFSETQ. CDR3 sequence reads: CASSGDYGYTF. Written as DNA, the CDR3 is TGCGCCAGCAGCGGAGACTATGGCTACACCTTC.

The CDR3 here is CSAGGGQGSYNEQFF. CDR3 coding DNA: TGCAGCGCTGGAGGGGGGCAGGGCTCCTACAATGAGCAGTTCTTC. This chain uses TRBV29-1 with TRBJ2-1, with D perhaps assigned TRBD1 or TRBD2 (6 bases each). The V and J ends lost 7 bases and 0 bases respectively, with 16 bases between them. CDR1 and CDR2 from the germline V gene are SQVTM and ANQGSEA. The CDR3 is 15 residues long.

The chain is built from TRBV3-1 (or the pseudogene TRBV3-2) and TRBJ2-1; no firm D call. Trimming took off 4 bases at V and 16 bases at J, with 20 bases between the two ends. CDR1 and CDR2 from the germline V gene are LGHDT and YNNKEL (reference sequence). This CDR3 spans 13 amino acids. CDR3 bases: TGTGCCAGCAGCCTGAACCCGACCGGACCTCTTTTCTTC. It specifies CASSLNPTGPLFF.

This CDR3 is CASSDPNQPQHF. Here the CDR3 DNA reads TGTGCCTCATCGGACCCCAATCAGCCCCAGCATTTT. The chain carries TRBV15 and TRBJ1-5; D unclear. CDR3 length equals 12 residues. Germline CDR1 is LNHNV and CDR2 is YYDKDF (reference sequence). V shed 11 bases and J shed 3 bases, with 11 bases lying between them.

The chain links TRBV28 to TRBJ2-7, with D possibly being TRBD1 (5 bases). Germline values: CDR1 MDHEN, CDR2 SYDVKM. V lost 7 bases and J 2 bases, leaving 12 bases between the germline ends. The CDR3 covers 13 residues. CDR3 nucleotides: TGTGCCAGCACAGGGAAAAGAGCCTACGAGCAGTACTTC. Its translation: CASTGKRAYEQYF.

The chain links TRBV9 to TRBJ1-1; TRBD1 matches 9 bases. The CDR3 is 16 residues long. The junction had 7 bases not matched to a gene; V was cut back by 4 bases and J by 0 bases. CDR1 is SGDLS and CDR2 is YYNGEE in the germline V gene. The CDR3 reads CASSSGTGPLNTEAFF. The CDR3 nucleotides are TGTGCCAGCAGCTCAGGGACAGGGCCTCTGAACACTGAAGCTTTCTTT. The variable domain in full, completed from reference TRBV9 and TRBJ1-1, reads DSGVTQTPKHLITATGQRVTLRCSPRSGDLSVYWYQQSLDQGLQFLIQYYNGEERAKGNILERFSAQQFPDLHSELNLSSLELGDSALYFCASSSGTGPLNTEAFFGQGTRLTVV.

CDR3 sequence (DNA): TGTGCCAGCAGTTCGACTAGTTGGACCGGGGAGCTGTTTTTT. Its translation is CASSSTSWTGELFF. The rearrangement links TRBV6-2 or TRBV6-3 to TRBJ2-2; D is possibly TRBD2 (6 bases). Germline lookup yields CDR1 MNHEY and CDR2 SVGEGT. This CDR3 is 14 amino acids long. The ends were cut back, 4 bases at V and 5 bases at J, with 11 bases in the middle.

The J gene is TRBJ1-2, the V gene TRBV3-1 (or the pseudogene TRBV3-2); TRBD1 matches at 7 bases. The V gene's germline CDR1 is LGHDT and CDR2 YNNKEL (reference sequence). CDR3 length: 15 residues. Trimming took 0 bases from V and 8 from J; bases not matched to a gene: 9. CDR3: CASSQDQGQVRGYTF. The CDR3 coding sequence is TGTGCCAGCAGCCAAGATCAAGGACAGGTCCGAGGCTACACCTTC.

This chain links TRBV7-6 with TRBJ2-1; 15 bases fit TRBD2. The CDR3 covers 17 residues. CDR1 is SGHVS, CDR2 FNYEAQ, per germline. With 1 base clipped from V and 8 bases from J, the junction kept 6 bases outside the gene matches. The CDR3 protein is CASSLVGLAGGSYEQFF. CDR3 DNA: TGTGCCAGCAGCTTAGTGGGACTAGCGGGGGGTTCCTATGAGCAGTTCTTC.

This chain uses TRBV5-1 with TRBJ2-7; 7 bases line up with TRBD1. The CDR3 spans 15 residues. Germline CDR1 is SGHRS and CDR2 is YFSETQ. V was pared by 3 bases and J by 0 bases, with 6 bases of the junction left unmatched. The CDR3 sequence is CASSSGQVTSYEQYF. The CDR3 DNA reads as TGCGCCAGCAGCTCTGGACAGGTGACCTCCTACGAGCAGTACTTC. Combining the CDR3 with reference TRBV5-1 and TRBJ2-7 gives the whole variable domain KAGVTQTPRYLIKTRGQQVTLSCSPISGHRSVSWYQQTPGQGLQFLFEYFSETQRNKGNFPGRFSGRQFSNSRSEMNVSTLELGDSALYLCASSSGQVTSYEQYFGPGTRLTVT.

The genes are TRBV5-1 and TRBJ1-2, with a tentative D call TRBD1 (5 bases). The V and J ends lost 1 base and 8 bases respectively, with 9 bases between them. This CDR3 has 12 residues. Per germline, CDR1 SGHRS and CDR2 YFSETQ. The CDR3 DNA reads as TGCGCCAGCAGCTTGCAGGGTGAGGGCTACACCTTC. Translated, it gives CASSLQGEGYTF.

The rearrangement uses TRBV7-2 and TRBJ2-1, with 9 bases aligning to TRBD2. CDR1 is SGHTA and CDR2 is FQGNSA in the germline V gene. The ends lost 3 bases at V and 4 bases at J; junction bases unmatched: 4. The CDR3 spans 15 residues. CDR3 sequence (DNA): TGTGCCAGCAGCTTCCATAGCGGGGGATACAATGAGCAGTTCTTC. Its translation is CASSFHSGGYNEQFF.

The rearrangement links TRBV10-2 to TRBJ1-4; perhaps TRBD1 as D (6 bases). Germline V gene sequence: CDR1 WSHSY, CDR2 SAAADI. Deletions cut 10 bases from V and 3 bases from J, with 12 bases between. This CDR3 has 13 residues. The CDR3 protein is CATFDRPNEKLFF. Here the CDR3 DNA reads TGCGCCACTTTCGACAGGCCTAATGAAAAACTGTTTTTT.

V and J are TRBV28 and TRBJ2-3, with D tentatively TRBD1 or TRBD2 (5 bases each). The V end was cut by 3 bases, the J end by 4 bases, with 17 bases between. The CDR3 runs 16 residues. CDR1 is MDHEN, CDR2 SYDVKM, per germline. CDR3 loop: CASSFEVGLAADTQYF. DNA of the CDR3: TGTGCCAGCAGTTTTGAGGTGGGGCTAGCCGCAGATACGCAGTATTTT.

CDR3 DNA: TGTGCCAGTAGTATTCGGCAGGGGGAGAACACTGAAGCTTTCTTT. Translating it yields CASSIRQGENTEAFF. The chain couples TRBV19 to TRBJ1-1; 7 bases align to TRBD1. The CDR3 is made up of 15 amino acids. Germline V gene sequence: CDR1 LNHDA, CDR2 SQIVND (reference sequence). With 3 bases clipped from V and 1 base from J, the junction kept 5 bases outside the gene matches.

The chain carries TRBV7-3 and TRBJ2-2; TRBD2 matches 7 bases. Germline CDR1 reads SGHTA; CDR2 reads FQGTGA. CDR3 length equals 19 residues. V lost 5 bases, J lost 6 bases, and 21 bases stayed unmatched. Written as DNA, the CDR3 is TGTGCCAGCAGCCCCCGACCCCGTTCGGGGACTGGGGGGGCCGGGGAGCTGTTTTTT. Its protein product is CASSPRPRSGTGGAGELFF.

J is TRBJ2-2 and V is TRBV18; possibly TRBD2 for D (5 bases). CDR3 length equals 17 residues. V gave up 9 bases and J gave up 4 bases, with 24 bases separating them. Germline lookup yields CDR1 KGHSH and CDR2 LQKENI. This CDR3 is CASSPTMDGHITGELFF. The CDR3 DNA reads as TGTGCCAGTTCCCCGACTATGGACGGTCACATCACCGGGGAGCTGTTTTTT. The whole variable domain, remainder taken from reference TRBV18 and TRBJ2-2, is NAGVMQNPRHLVRRRGQEARLRCSPMKGHSHVYWYRQLPEEGLKFMVYLQKENIIDESGMPKERFSAEFPKEGPSILRIQQVVRGDSAAYFCASSPTMDGHITGELFFGEGSRLTVL.

The chain recombines TRBV28 with TRBJ1-5; 9 nucleotides line up with TRBD1. In germline, CDR1 is MDHEN, CDR2 SYDVKM. This CDR3 has 14 amino acids. V trimming: 5 bases; J trimming: 4 bases; junction bases outside the gene matches: 3. The CDR3 DNA reads TGTGCCAGCAGTGTGACAGGGGGGAATCAGCCCCAGCATTTT. It yields the protein CASSVTGGNQPQHF.

V gene TRBV7-2 combines with J gene TRBJ2-3, with a weak D call TRBD2 (6 bases). Germline V gene lookup returns CDR1 SGHTA and CDR2 FQGNSA. V lost 4 bases and J lost 2, with 10 bases in between. The CDR3 is 14 amino acids. CDR3 bases: TGTGCCAGCAGCTGGGGACTTCCCACAGATACGCAGTATTTT. Protein: CASSWGLPTDTQYF.

J is TRBJ1-4 and V is TRBV18; 7 bases fit TRBD1. CDR1 is KGHSH, CDR2 LQKENI, per germline. The CDR3 loop spans 16 amino acids. V lost 3 bases to trimming and J lost 3 bases; unmatched junction nucleotides: 7. The CDR3 is CASSPFDRAANEKLFF. DNA for the CDR3: TGTGCCAGCTCACCGTTCGACAGGGCTGCTAATGAAAAACTGTTTTTT. Full variable domain (missing parts from reference TRBV18 and TRBJ1-4): NAGVMQNPRHLVRRRGQEARLRCSPMKGHSHVYWYRQLPEEGLKFMVYLQKENIIDESGMPKERFSAEFPKEGPSILRIQQVVRGDSAAYFCASSPFDRAANEKLFFGSGTQLSVL.

This chain uses TRBV27 with TRBJ1-2, with 7 bases aligning to TRBD1. The V gene end was trimmed by 5 bases and the J gene end by 6 bases; junction bases not matched to a gene: 6. Germline loops: CDR1 MNHEY, CDR2 SMNVEV (reference sequence). CDR3 length equals 13 residues. For the CDR3, the DNA is TGTGCCAGCAGTATCGACAGGGTAAATGGCTACACCTTC. This sequence encodes CASSIDRVNGYTF.

Turning to this clone: The junction differs from germline at one of its ends, possibly a read error. Other DNA sequences within the sample encode an identical CDR3. This chain connects TRBV13 to TRBJ2-7; possible D gene TRBD2, 6 bases. This CDR3 region has 14 residues. CDR1 PRHDT and CDR2 FYEKMQ come from the germline V gene (reference sequence). In DNA form, the CDR3 reads TGTGCCAGCAGCTTAGGGCTAGCGAGTTACGAGCAATACTTC. This gives the protein CASSLGLASYEQYF.

The chain joins TRBV4-1 to TRBJ2-3, with D hard to call. Looked up from germline, CDR1 is MGHRA and CDR2 is YSYEKL. V lost 3 bases and J lost 1, with 20 bases in between. This CDR3 contains 18 residues. CDR3 amino acids: CASSHLPGPGPGTDTQYF. In DNA form, the CDR3 reads TGCGCCAGCAGCCACCTACCCGGTCCTGGACCCGGCACAGATACGCAGTATTTT.

The chain joins TRBV5-8 to TRBJ1-1, with a weak D call TRBD1 (5 bases). The germline V gene has CDR1 SGHTS and CDR2 YDEGEE. The CDR3 covers 16 residues. The V and J ends lost 1 base and 4 bases respectively, with 17 bases between them. CDR3 sequence reads: CASSLRGWGATTEAFF. CDR3 DNA sequence: TGTGCCAGCAGCTTGAGGGGTTGGGGCGCAACCACTGAAGCTTTCTTT.

The chain uses TRBV28 and TRBJ2-7, with a tentative D call TRBD2 (7 bases). Germline CDR1 is MDHEN and CDR2 is SYDVKM. V was clipped by 11 bases and J by 5 bases, with 16 bases between them. CDR3 length equals 12 residues. In DNA form, the CDR3 reads TGTGCCTGCCACTGGGGGGGCGACGAGCAGTACTTC. This sequence encodes CACHWGGDEQYF.